Detailed here is one T cell receptor beta chain. Antigen: not known. The CDR3 covers 17 residues. Trimming left V 5 bases short and J 5 bases short, with 24 bases between. The germline V gene encodes CDR1 KGHSH and CDR2 LQKENI. CD4+ cells yielded CD45RA+ naive and CD45RA-negative memory subsets. TCRdb's copy holds only in-frame clones and misses some; the assay was immunoSEQ multiplex PCR. Of about 2.3 million clones in the sample, roughly 92% are singletons; the top ten hold around 0.4%. This sample is part of a study of shared clonotypes between healthy human individuals. Overall study findings and caveats: Estimated richness was generally greater in naive than memory subsets. Non-shared clonotypes were found to have lower generation probabilities than the clonotypes that were shared by all four of the sorted-subset donors.

The sample was naive CD4+ T cells from PBMCs. Subset described: CD45RA+ positively selected. This rearrangement joins TRBV18 to TRBJ1-1; D gene uncertain. This receptor was obtained from a man aged 18-30 years in good health. Some clones in this sample may be carry-over from other donors' samples. CDR3 region: CASSATSQRAGRTEAFF. In nucleotides, the CDR3 is TGTGCCAGCTCAGCCACGAGTCAGCGAGCGGGGAGAACTGAAGCTTTCTTT.